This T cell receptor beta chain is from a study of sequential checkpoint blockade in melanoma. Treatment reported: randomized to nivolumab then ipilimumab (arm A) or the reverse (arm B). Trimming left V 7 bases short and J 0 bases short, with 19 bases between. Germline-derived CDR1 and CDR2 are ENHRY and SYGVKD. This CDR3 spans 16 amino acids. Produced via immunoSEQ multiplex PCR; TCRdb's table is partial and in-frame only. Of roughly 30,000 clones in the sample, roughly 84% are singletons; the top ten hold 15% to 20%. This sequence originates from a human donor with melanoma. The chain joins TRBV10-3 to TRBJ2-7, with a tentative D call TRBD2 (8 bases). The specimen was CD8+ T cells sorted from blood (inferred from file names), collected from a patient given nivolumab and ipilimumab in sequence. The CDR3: CAINPTRGTSSYEQYF. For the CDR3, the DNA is TGTGCCATCAATCCGACCAGGGGGACTAGCTCCTACGAGCAGTACTTC.